This is a list of T cell receptor beta chains from one sample in a study of T cell responses to AZD1222 COVID-19 vaccine. Data came from immunoSEQ multiplex PCR; TCRdb stores just in-frame clones and leaves some out. The sample carries roughly 120,000 clones, 80% to 90% recorded once. Material: peripheral blood, obtained on day 0 of AZD1222 vaccination. The receptors originated from an adult in good health. The CDR3 runs from the conserved cysteine through the conserved F or W. Fields, in order: V gene, D gene, J gene, clone size, CDR3 protein, CDR3 DNA. D genes are given only for firm matches. Size values are once, few and many counts, or a class for expanded clones, and some rows have none.

v_gene: TRBV9; d_gene: TRBD1; j_gene: TRBJ2-7; abundance: NA; CDR3aa: CASSVGGQTNYEQYF; CDR3nt: TGTGCCAGCAGCGTAGGGGGACAGACCAACTACGAGCAGTACTTC
v_gene: TRBV5-1; d_gene: NA; j_gene: TRBJ1-2; abundance: few; CDR3aa: CASSLAPPQTGYTF; CDR3nt: TGCGCCAGCAGCTTGGCCCCCCCACAGACGGGCTACACCTTC
v_gene: TRBV5-6; d_gene: NA; j_gene: TRBJ2-6; abundance: NA; CDR3aa: CASEETGRRGANVLTF; CDR3nt: TGTGCCAGCGAAGAGACAGGGAGGCGTGGGGCCAACGTCCTGACTTTC
v_gene: TRBV6-5; d_gene: NA; j_gene: TRBJ2-2; abundance: NA; CDR3aa: CASRPQGANTGELFF; CDR3nt: TGTGCCAGCAGGCCCCAGGGAGCGAACACCGGGGAGCTGTTTTTT
v_gene: TRBV7-9; d_gene: NA; j_gene: TRBJ2-7; abundance: NA; CDR3aa: CASSYQEGIGREQYF; CDR3nt: TGTGCCAGCAGCTACCAGGAGGGGATTGGGAGGGAGCAGTACTTC
v_gene: TRBV6-5; d_gene: NA; j_gene: TRBJ1-5; abundance: once; CDR3aa: CASRVTGRGNQPQHF; CDR3nt: TGTGCCAGCAGAGTCACAGGACGGGGGAATCAGCCCCAGCATTTT
v_gene: TRBV5-1; d_gene: NA; j_gene: TRBJ1-1; abundance: NA; CDR3aa: CASSLPGQRNTEAFF; CDR3nt: TGCGCCAGCAGCTTACCGGGACAAAGGAACACTGAAGCTTTCTTT
v_gene: TRBV4-2; d_gene: NA; j_gene: TRBJ2-1; abundance: NA; CDR3aa: CASSHEAGGSSYNEQFF; CDR3nt: TGTGCCAGCAGCCACGAGGCTGGCGGATCCTCCTACAATGAGCAGTTCTTC
v_gene: TRBV7-2; d_gene: TRBD2; j_gene: TRBJ2-1; abundance: NA; CDR3aa: CASSLSSGGGNNEQFF; CDR3nt: TGTGCCAGCAGCTTAAGTAGCGGGGGAGGAAACAATGAGCAGTTCTTC
v_gene: TRBV7-2; d_gene: NA; j_gene: TRBJ1-1; abundance: NA; CDR3aa: CASSLGLGSGNTEAFF; CDR3nt: TGTGCCAGCAGCTTAGGGCTGGGCAGCGGGAACACTGAAGCTTTCTTT
v_gene: TRBV6-1; d_gene: NA; j_gene: TRBJ1-4; abundance: few; CDR3aa: CASSEYQSEKLFF; CDR3nt: TGTGCCAGCAGTGAATATCAGAGTGAAAAACTGTTTTTT
v_gene: TRBV5-1; d_gene: TRBD1; j_gene: TRBJ1-1; abundance: NA; CDR3aa: CASSFPQGGRNTEAFF; CDR3nt: TGCGCCAGCAGCTTCCCCCAGGGGGGACGGAACACTGAAGCTTTCTTT
v_gene: TRBV9; d_gene: TRBD2; j_gene: TRBJ2-2; abundance: NA; CDR3aa: CASSVQTGGSANTGELFF; CDR3nt: TGTGCCAGCAGCGTACAAACCGGGGGGTCGGCGAACACCGGGGAGCTGTTTTTT
v_gene: TRBV19; d_gene: TRBD2; j_gene: TRBJ2-7; abundance: few; CDR3aa: CASSNQAGGSYEQYF; CDR3nt: TGTGCCAGTAGCAACCAGGCGGGGGGGTCCTACGAGCAGTACTTC
v_gene: TRBV2; d_gene: NA; j_gene: TRBJ2-2; abundance: NA; CDR3aa: CASSEEGLNTGELFF; CDR3nt: TGTGCCAGCTCTGAAGAGGGCTTGAACACCGGGGAGCTGTTTTTT
v_gene: TRBV5-8; d_gene: NA; j_gene: TRBJ1-1; abundance: NA; CDR3aa: CATWGVEAFF; CDR3nt: TGTGCCACCTGGGGTGTTGAAGCTTTCTTT
v_gene: TRBV7-3; d_gene: NA; j_gene: TRBJ1-2; abundance: NA; CDR3aa: CASSLGAGVVYGYTF; CDR3nt: TGTGCCAGCAGCTTAGGGGCAGGGGTAGTATATGGCTACACCTTC
v_gene: TRBV24-1; d_gene: TRBD2; j_gene: TRBJ2-7; abundance: NA; CDR3aa: CATSDTTSGSSYEQYF; CDR3nt: TGTGCCACCAGTGACACTACTAGCGGGAGCTCATACGAGCAGTACTTC
v_gene: TRBV6-5; d_gene: TRBD1; j_gene: TRBJ1-1; abundance: NA; CDR3aa: CASRDRVVNTEAFF; CDR3nt: TGTGCCAGCAGGGACAGGGTGGTAAACACTGAAGCTTTCTTT
v_gene: TRBV5-4; d_gene: NA; j_gene: TRBJ1-2; abundance: NA; CDR3aa: CASSFQQSNYGYTF; CDR3nt: TGTGCCAGCAGCTTCCAGCAGTCTAACTATGGCTACACCTTC
v_gene: TRBV28; d_gene: NA; j_gene: TRBJ1-2; abundance: NA; CDR3aa: CASSSGPPYGYTF; CDR3nt: TGTGCCAGCAGTTCAGGCCCCCCGTATGGCTACACCTTC
v_gene: TRBV11-3; d_gene: TRBD1; j_gene: TRBJ1-3; abundance: NA; CDR3aa: CASSWDRSSGNTIYF; CDR3nt: TGTGCCAGCAGCTGGGACAGGAGTTCTGGAAACACCATATATTTT
v_gene: TRBV7-7; d_gene: NA; j_gene: TRBJ1-1; abundance: NA; CDR3aa: CASSRQANTEAFF; CDR3nt: TGTGCCAGCAGCCGACAGGCGAACACTGAAGCTTTCTTT
v_gene: TRBV2; d_gene: NA; j_gene: TRBJ1-5; abundance: NA; CDR3aa: CASSGSYQPQHF; CDR3nt: TGTGCCAGCAGTGGTTCATATCAGCCCCAGCATTTT
v_gene: TRBV6-2/TRBV6-3; d_gene: TRBD2; j_gene: TRBJ2-1; abundance: few; CDR3aa: CASSSWTSGRMDEQFF; CDR3nt: TGTGCCAGCAGTTCCTGGACTAGCGGGAGAATGGATGAGCAGTTCTTC
v_gene: TRBV19; d_gene: NA; j_gene: TRBJ2-3; abundance: NA; CDR3aa: CASSIERTDTQYF; CDR3nt: TGTGCCAGTAGTATAGAAAGAACAGATACGCAGTATTTT
v_gene: TRBV11-3; d_gene: NA; j_gene: TRBJ2-3; abundance: NA; CDR3aa: CASSLDSSTDTQYF; CDR3nt: TGTGCCAGCAGCTTAGATTCTAGCACAGATACGCAGTATTTT
v_gene: TRBV9; d_gene: NA; j_gene: TRBJ1-3; abundance: NA; CDR3aa: CASSVAGKDTIYF; CDR3nt: TGTGCCAGCAGCGTAGCAGGGAAAGACACCATATATTTT
v_gene: TRBV3-1/TRBV3-2; d_gene: NA; j_gene: TRBJ2-7; abundance: NA; CDR3aa: CASSPNRGPRVNEQYF; CDR3nt: TGTGCCAGCAGCCCGAACCGAGGACCCCGGGTCAACGAGCAGTACTTC
v_gene: TRBV6-5; d_gene: NA; j_gene: TRBJ2-7; abundance: NA; CDR3aa: CAIRSYEQYF; CDR3nt: TGTGCCATACGGAGCTACGAGCAGTACTTC
v_gene: TRBV2; d_gene: NA; j_gene: TRBJ1-6; abundance: NA; CDR3aa: CASRASSSYNSPLHF; CDR3nt: TGTGCCAGCAGGGCCAGCAGCTCCTATAATTCACCCCTCCACTTT
v_gene: TRBV20-1; d_gene: NA; j_gene: TRBJ1-1; abundance: NA; CDR3aa: CSAQTRTEAFF; CDR3nt: TGCAGTGCCCAAACCAGGACTGAAGCTTTCTTT
v_gene: TRBV6-4; d_gene: NA; j_gene: TRBJ1-5; abundance: once; CDR3aa: CASSEEGGNQPQHF; CDR3nt: TGTGCCAGCAGTGAGGAGGGGGGCAATCAGCCCCAGCATTTT
v_gene: TRBV7-6; d_gene: NA; j_gene: TRBJ1-4; abundance: once; CDR3aa: CASSPGTGTGEKLFF; CDR3nt: TGTGCCAGCAGCCCAGGGACCGGGACTGGTGAAAAACTGTTTTTT
v_gene: TRBV14; d_gene: TRBD1; j_gene: TRBJ2-7; abundance: NA; CDR3aa: CASSPQGAGSYEQYF; CDR3nt: TGTGCCAGCAGCCCACAGGGGGCAGGGTCCTACGAGCAGTACTTC
v_gene: TRBV28; d_gene: NA; j_gene: TRBJ1-3; abundance: NA; CDR3aa: CASSRVGGSGNTIYF; CDR3nt: TGTGCCAGCAGCCGGGTGGGGGGCTCTGGAAACACCATATATTTT
v_gene: TRBV6-5; d_gene: NA; j_gene: TRBJ1-4; abundance: NA; CDR3aa: CASKGSLTEKLFF; CDR3nt: TGTGCCAGCAAGGGTTCTCTTACGGAAAAACTGTTTTTT
v_gene: TRBV9; d_gene: TRBD1; j_gene: TRBJ1-3; abundance: NA; CDR3aa: CASSGDREGALSGNTIYF; CDR3nt: TGTGCCAGCAGCGGAGACAGGGAGGGGGCTCTCTCTGGAAACACCATATATTTT
v_gene: TRBV5-1; d_gene: NA; j_gene: TRBJ1-6; abundance: few; CDR3aa: CASSSRDSKPNSPLHF; CDR3nt: TGCGCCAGCAGCAGCCGGGACTCCAAACCAAATTCACCCCTCCACTTT
v_gene: TRBV12-3/TRBV12-4; d_gene: NA; j_gene: TRBJ1-2; abundance: NA; CDR3aa: CASSLWGPGYTF; CDR3nt: TGTGCCAGCAGTTTATGGGGGCCCGGCTACACCTTC
v_gene: TRBV2; d_gene: NA; j_gene: TRBJ1-4; abundance: NA; CDR3aa: CASSAQGLGEKLFF; CDR3nt: TGTGCCAGCAGTGCCCAGGGATTAGGTGAAAAACTGTTTTTT
v_gene: TRBV5-6; d_gene: TRBD1; j_gene: TRBJ1-5; abundance: once; CDR3aa: CASSLGTGGVQPQHF; CDR3nt: TGTGCCAGCAGCTTGGGGACAGGGGGAGTACAGCCCCAGCATTTT